A selection of T cell receptor beta chains follows, all from one sample in a study of shared clonotypes between healthy human individuals. Data came from immunoSEQ multiplex PCR; TCRdb stores just in-frame clones and leaves some out. The sample includes roughly 1,100,000 clones, about 75% seen only once; the top ten take approximately 1.5%. Sequencing was performed on memory CD4+ T cells sorted from blood. These receptors came from a man younger than 35 in good health. Each CDR3 is given with its conserved first and last residue.

V,CDR3
TRBV19,CASSIDIRYEQYF
TRBV7-2,CASSTSPNQPQHF
TRBV30,CAWSRGSEADTQYF
TRBV6-1,CASNKGDRGQTQYF
TRBV5-1,CASSLGQNYNSPLHF
TRBV18,CASSPLSSPVGEKLFF
TRBV14,CASSQDHRDYGYTF
TRBV5-1,CASSFSGRSTDTQYF
TRBV19,CASSIRGTPSYEQYF
TRBV2,CASSERAGGTYGYTF
TRBV15,CATSRAGGTSGIPWELFF
TRBV5-1,CASTDLTGNTEAFF
TRBV30,CASSRGLQDYNEQFF
TRBV28,CASSRRGTGSSNTEAFF
TRBV30,CAWRGQKLSSYNSPLHF
TRBV9,CASSGTGTGGEKLFF